This TCR beta chain was sequenced during a study of OX40 agonist ivuxolimab in advanced cancers. Libraries were prepared by immunoSEQ multiplex PCR; TCRdb keeps only in-frame clonotypes and omits some of them. The sample holds more than 90,000 clones, 70% to 85% seen once. V gave up 0 bases and J gave up 3 bases, with 7 bases separating them. The germline V gene has CDR1 SGHRS and CDR2 YFSETQ. CDR3 length: 14 amino acids. The TCR originated in an adult with an advanced solid tumor such as melanoma, head and neck, liver or kidney cancer. The specimen was CD4+ or CD8+ T cells sorted from blood, collected in a trial of the OX40 agonist ivuxolimab. The rearrangement joins TRBV5-1 to TRBJ1-5, with a tentative D call TRBD1 (6 bases). The CDR3 DNA reads TGCGCCAGCAGCTTGGGACAGGCCAATCAGCCCCAGCATTTT. Its translation: CASSLGQANQPQHF.